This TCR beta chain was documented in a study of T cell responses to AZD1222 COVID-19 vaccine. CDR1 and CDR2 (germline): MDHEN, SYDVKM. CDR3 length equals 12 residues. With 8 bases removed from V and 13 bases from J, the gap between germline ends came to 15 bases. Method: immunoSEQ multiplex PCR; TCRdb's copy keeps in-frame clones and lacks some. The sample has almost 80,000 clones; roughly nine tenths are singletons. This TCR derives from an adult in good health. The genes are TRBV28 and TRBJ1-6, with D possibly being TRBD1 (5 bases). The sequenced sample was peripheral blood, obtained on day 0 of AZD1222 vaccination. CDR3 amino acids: CASRQQSLPLHF. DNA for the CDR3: TGTGCCAGCCGACAGCAGTCCCTCCCCCTCCACTTT.